The clone carrying this T cell receptor beta chain occurred many times. Its antigen is undetermined. This sample stems from a study of molecular identifiers for immune sequencing clone quantification. Study-level results: Among effectors, clones above 20 RNA copies held over 98% of molecules; among naive cells, under 1%.

TCRdb analysed the PCR reads with MiXCR anew, one entry per CDR3 protein. The data contain about 510,000 distinct CDR3 sequences, over 20% of them seen just once; the ten biggest clones take up 0.7% to 0.95%. Germline CDR1 and CDR2: MNHEY and SVGAGI. V was pared by 2 bases and J by 2 bases, with 12 bases between. The CDR3 length is 15 residues. The TCR originated in a human donor in good health. Some libraries in this study had Jurkat cell RNA spiked in. What was sequenced was naive CD8+ T cells from blood, with Jurkat cell RNA spiked in. Subset noted: FACS-sorted CD8+CD4-CCR7+CD45RA+ naive T cells. This chain connects TRBV6-5 to TRBJ2-5, with TRBD1 as a possible D gene (5 bases). The CDR3, as DNA: TGTGCCAGCAGTTACGATGGGGCGGCACAAGAGACCCAGTACTTC. This encodes CASSYDGAAQETQYF.